This T cell receptor (beta chain) was sequenced for a study of early T cells in non-severe SARS-CoV-2 infection. Study results and caveats: Sequences matched to VDJdb favored anti-spike CD8 responses, while private and CD4 specificities were missed.

In its sample, this clonotype was seen a few times. The antigen remains undetermined. Germline V gene lookup returns CDR1 SGHTA and CDR2 FQGNSA. The trim removed 6 bases at V and 6 bases at J, leaving 8 bases unmatched. The CDR3 is 14 amino acids. Each cDNA molecule carried a unique molecular identifier. Using its own MiXCR run on the 5' RACE reads, TCRdb lists one record per CDR3 protein. Among 35,000 to 45,000 distinct CDR3 sequences listed, less than 6.5% were seen once. This receptor was obtained from an adult who was a healthcare worker with PCR-confirmed SARS-CoV-2 infection or an uninfected control (not recorded which). The sample here was whole blood, taken at baseline. The gene calls are TRBV7-2 and TRBJ2-5; 9 bases align to TRBD2. CDR3 in DNA: TGTGCCAGCAGTCCGGGGACTAGCTCGAAGACCCAGTACTTC. Residues: CASSPGTSSKTQYF.